This entry is about one T cell receptor (beta chain). These data originate in a study of control samples from healthy donors and cancer patients. Using immunoSEQ multiplex PCR, the repertoire was profiled, and TCRdb retains in-frame clones only, with some absent. The sample lists 150,000 or so clones; nearly 95% were seen once. The CDR3 totals 14 residues. J lost 3 bases, V lost 3 bases, and 0 bases had no gene match. CDR1 KGHSH and CDR2 LQKENI come from the germline V gene. This receptor was obtained from a man aged 50 or older in good health. The sequenced sample was blood. The rearrangement joins TRBV18 to TRBJ2-7; 12 nucleotides align to TRBD2. CDR3 nucleotides: TGTGCCAGCTCACCGACTAGCGGGAGCTACGAGCAGTACTTC. Its translation: CASSPTSGSYEQYF.